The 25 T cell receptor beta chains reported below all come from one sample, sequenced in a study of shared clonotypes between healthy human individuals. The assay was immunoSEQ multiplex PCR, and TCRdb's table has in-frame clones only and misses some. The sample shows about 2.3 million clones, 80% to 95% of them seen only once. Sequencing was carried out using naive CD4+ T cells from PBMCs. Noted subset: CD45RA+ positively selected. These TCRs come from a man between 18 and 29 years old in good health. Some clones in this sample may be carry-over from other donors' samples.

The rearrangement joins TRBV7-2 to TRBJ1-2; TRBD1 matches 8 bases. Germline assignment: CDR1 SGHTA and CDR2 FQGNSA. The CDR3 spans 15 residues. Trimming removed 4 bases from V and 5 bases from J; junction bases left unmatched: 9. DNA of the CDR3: TGTGCCAGCAGCTCGCTCCGGGACAGGAGTTATGGCTACACCTTC. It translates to CASSSLRDRSYGYTF.

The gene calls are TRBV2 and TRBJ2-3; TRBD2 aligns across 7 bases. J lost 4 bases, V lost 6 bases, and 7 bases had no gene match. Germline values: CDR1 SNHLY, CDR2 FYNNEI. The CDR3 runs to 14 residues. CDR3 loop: CASSQAGIADTQYF. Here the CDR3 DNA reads TGTGCCAGCAGCCAAGCGGGAATCGCAGATACGCAGTATTTT. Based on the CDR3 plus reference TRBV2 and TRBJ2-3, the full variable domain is EPEVTQTPSHQVTQMGQEVILRCVPISNHLYFYWYRQILGQKVEFLVSFYNNEISEKSEIFDDQFSVERPDGSNFTLKIRSTKLEDSAMYFCASSQAGIADTQYFGPGTRLTVL.

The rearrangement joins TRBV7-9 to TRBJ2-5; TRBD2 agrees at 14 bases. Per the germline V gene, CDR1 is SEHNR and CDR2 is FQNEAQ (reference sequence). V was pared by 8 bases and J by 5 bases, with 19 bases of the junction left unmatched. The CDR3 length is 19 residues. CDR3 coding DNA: TGTGCCAGCGATACGGGGACTAGCGGGAGAAGGGATCTAGGGGAGACCCAGTACTTC. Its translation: CASDTGTSGRRDLGETQYF. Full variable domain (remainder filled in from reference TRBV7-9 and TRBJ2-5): DTGVSQNPRHKITKRGQNVTFRCDPISEHNRLYWYRQTLGQGPEFLTYFQNEAQLEKSRLLSDRFSAERPKGSFSTLEIQRTEQGDSAMYLCASDTGTSGRRDLGETQYFGPGTRLLVL.

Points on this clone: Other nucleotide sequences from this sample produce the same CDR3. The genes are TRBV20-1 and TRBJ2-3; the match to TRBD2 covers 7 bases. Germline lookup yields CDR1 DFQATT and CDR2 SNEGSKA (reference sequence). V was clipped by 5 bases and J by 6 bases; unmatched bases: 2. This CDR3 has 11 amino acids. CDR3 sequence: CSAAGRDTQYF. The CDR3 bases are TGCAGTGCTGCCGGGAGGGATACGCAGTATTTT.

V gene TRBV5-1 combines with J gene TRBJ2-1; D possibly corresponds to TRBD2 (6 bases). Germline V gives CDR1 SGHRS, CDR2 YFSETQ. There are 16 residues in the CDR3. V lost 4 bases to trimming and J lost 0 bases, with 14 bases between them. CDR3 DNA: TGCGCCAGCAGCCAGGACTACCTAAGCTCCTACAATGAGCAGTTCTTC. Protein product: CASSQDYLSSYNEQFF.

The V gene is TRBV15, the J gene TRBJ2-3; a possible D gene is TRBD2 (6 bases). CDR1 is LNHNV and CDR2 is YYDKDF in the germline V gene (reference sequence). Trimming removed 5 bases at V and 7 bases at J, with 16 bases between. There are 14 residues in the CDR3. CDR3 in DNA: TGTGCCACCAGCCCTGGAGGGCCCGTGAATACGCAGTATTTT. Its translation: CATSPGGPVNTQYF.

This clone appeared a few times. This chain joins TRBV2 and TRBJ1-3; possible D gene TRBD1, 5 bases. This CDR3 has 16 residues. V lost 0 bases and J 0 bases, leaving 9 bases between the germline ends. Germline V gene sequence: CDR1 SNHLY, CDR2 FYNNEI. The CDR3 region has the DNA TGTGCCAGCAGTGAAGCTGCGGGGGGCTCTGGAAACACCATATATTTT. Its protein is CASSEAAGGSGNTIYF.

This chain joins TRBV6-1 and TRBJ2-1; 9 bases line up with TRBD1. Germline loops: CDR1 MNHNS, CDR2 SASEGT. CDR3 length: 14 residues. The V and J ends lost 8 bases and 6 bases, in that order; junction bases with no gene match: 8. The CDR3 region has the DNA TGTGCCAGCTATACAGGGGGCATCGGCAATGAGCAGTTCTTC. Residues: CASYTGGIGNEQFF.

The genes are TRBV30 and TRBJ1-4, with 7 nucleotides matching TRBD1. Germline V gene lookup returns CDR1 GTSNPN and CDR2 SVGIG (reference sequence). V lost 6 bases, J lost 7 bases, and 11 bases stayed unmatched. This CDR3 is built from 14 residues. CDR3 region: CACRREGACEKLFF. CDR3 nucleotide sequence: TGTGCCTGCCGGAGGGAGGGGGCATGTGAAAAACTGTTTTTT.

The DNA of the CDR3 is TGTGCCAGCAGTCTACCTTGGACGGCCCTATCCTCTGAAGCTTTCTTT. This encodes CASSLPWTALSSEAFF. The rearrangement links TRBV28 to TRBJ1-1; D is unresolved. V lost 5 bases and J 6 bases, leaving 22 bases between the germline ends. Germline lookup yields CDR1 MDHEN and CDR2 SYDVKM. The CDR3 consists of 16 residues.

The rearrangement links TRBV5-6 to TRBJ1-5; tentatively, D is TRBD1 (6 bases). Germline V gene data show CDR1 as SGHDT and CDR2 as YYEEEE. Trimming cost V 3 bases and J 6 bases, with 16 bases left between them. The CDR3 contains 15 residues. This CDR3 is CASSSTRGGGQPQHF. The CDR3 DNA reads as TGTGCCAGCAGCTCAACCAGGGGCGGCGGTCAGCCCCAGCATTTT.

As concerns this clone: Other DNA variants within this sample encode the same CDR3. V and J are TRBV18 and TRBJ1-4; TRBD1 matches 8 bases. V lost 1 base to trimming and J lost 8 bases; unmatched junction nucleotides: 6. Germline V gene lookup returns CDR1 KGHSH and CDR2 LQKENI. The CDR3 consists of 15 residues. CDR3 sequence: CASSPRTGREEKLFF. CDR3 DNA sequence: TGTGCCAGCTCACCACGGACAGGGAGGGAAGAAAAACTGTTTTTT. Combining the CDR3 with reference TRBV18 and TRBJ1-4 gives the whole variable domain NAGVMQNPRHLVRRRGQEARLRCSPMKGHSHVYWYRQLPEEGLKFMVYLQKENIIDESGMPKERFSAEFPKEGPSILRIQQVVRGDSAAYFCASSPRTGREEKLFFGSGTQLSVL.

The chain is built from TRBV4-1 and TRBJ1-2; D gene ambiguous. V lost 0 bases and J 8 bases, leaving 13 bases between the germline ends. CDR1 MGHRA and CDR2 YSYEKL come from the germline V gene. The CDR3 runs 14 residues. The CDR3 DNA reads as TGCGCCAGCAGCCAAGAGCCCGGTGTAGGAGGCTACACCTTC. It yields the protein CASSQEPGVGGYTF.

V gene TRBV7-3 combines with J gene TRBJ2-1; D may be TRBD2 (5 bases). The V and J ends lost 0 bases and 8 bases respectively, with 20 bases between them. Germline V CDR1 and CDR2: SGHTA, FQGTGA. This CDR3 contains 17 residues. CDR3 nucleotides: TGTGCCAGCAGCTTAACTATTAGTGGGTTGGGTAGCGATGAGCAGTTCTTC. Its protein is CASSLTISGLGSDEQFF. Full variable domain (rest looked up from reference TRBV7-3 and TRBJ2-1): GAGVSQTPSNKVTEKGKYVELRCDPISGHTALYWYRQSLGQGPEFLIYFQGTGAADDSGLPNDRFFAVRPEGSVSTLKIQRTERGDSAVYLCASSLTISGLGSDEQFFGPGTRLTVL.

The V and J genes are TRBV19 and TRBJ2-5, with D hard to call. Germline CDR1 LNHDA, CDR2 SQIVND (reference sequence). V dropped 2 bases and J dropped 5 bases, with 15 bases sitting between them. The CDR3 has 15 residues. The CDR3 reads CASSINGRFGETQYF. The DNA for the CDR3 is TGTGCCAGTAGTATAAATGGCAGGTTCGGGGAGACCCAGTACTTC.

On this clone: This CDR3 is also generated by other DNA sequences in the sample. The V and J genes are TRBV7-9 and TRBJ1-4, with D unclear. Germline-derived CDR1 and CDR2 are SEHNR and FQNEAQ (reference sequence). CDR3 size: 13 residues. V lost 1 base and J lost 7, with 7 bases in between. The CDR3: CASSLEGSEKLFF. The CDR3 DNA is TGTGCCAGCAGCTTAGAAGGGAGTGAAAAACTGTTTTTT. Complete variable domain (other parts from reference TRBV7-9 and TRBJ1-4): DTGVSQNPRHKITKRGQNVTFRCDPISEHNRLYWYRQTLGQGPEFLTYFQNEAQLEKSRLLSDRFSAERPKGSFSTLEIQRTEQGDSAMYLCASSLEGSEKLFFGSGTQLSVL.

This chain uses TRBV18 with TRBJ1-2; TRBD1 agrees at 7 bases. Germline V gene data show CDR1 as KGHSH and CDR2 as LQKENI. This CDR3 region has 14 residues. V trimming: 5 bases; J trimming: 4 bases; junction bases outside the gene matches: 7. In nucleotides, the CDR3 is TGTGCCAGCTCATACGCAGGGGGGGCCTATGGCTACACCTTC. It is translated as CASSYAGGAYGYTF.

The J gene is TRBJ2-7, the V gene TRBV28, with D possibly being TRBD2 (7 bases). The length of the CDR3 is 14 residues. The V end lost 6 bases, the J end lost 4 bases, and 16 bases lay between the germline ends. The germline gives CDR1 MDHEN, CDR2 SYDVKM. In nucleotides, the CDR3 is TGTGCCAGCAGGCCCGGGGGGCTAAGGTACGAGCAGTACTTC. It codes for CASRPGGLRYEQYF.

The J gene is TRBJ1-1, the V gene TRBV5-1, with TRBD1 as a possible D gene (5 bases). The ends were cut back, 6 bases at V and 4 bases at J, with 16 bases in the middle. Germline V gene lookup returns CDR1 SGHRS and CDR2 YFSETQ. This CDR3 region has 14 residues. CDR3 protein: CASKVGAESTEAFF. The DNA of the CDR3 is TGCGCCAGCAAGGTCGGGGCGGAGAGCACTGAAGCTTTCTTT.

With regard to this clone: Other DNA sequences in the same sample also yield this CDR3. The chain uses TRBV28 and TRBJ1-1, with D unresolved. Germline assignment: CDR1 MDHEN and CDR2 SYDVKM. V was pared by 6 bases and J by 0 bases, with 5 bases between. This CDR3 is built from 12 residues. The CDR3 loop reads CASRGLNTEAFF. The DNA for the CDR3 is TGTGCCAGCAGGGGATTGAACACTGAAGCTTTCTTT.

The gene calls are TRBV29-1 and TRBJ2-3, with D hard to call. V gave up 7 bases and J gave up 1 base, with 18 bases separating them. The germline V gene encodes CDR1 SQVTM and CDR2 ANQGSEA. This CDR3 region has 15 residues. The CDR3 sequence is CSADTRTRGTDTQYF. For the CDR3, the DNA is TGCAGCGCCGATACCCGAACCCGGGGCACAGATACGCAGTATTTT.

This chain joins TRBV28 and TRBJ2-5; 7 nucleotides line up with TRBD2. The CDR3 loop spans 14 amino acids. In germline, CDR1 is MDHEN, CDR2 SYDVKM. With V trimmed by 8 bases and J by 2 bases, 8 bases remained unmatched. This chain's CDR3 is CASAQVGGQETQYF. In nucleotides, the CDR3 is TGTGCCAGCGCCCAGGTGGGGGGGCAAGAGACCCAGTACTTC.

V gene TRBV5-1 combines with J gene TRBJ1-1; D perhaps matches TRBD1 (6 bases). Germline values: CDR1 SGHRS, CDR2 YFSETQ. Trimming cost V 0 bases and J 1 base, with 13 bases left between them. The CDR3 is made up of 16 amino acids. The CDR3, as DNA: TGCGCCAGCAGCTTGGCCGTCCTGGGGGCGAACACTGAAGCTTTCTTT. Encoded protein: CASSLAVLGANTEAFF.

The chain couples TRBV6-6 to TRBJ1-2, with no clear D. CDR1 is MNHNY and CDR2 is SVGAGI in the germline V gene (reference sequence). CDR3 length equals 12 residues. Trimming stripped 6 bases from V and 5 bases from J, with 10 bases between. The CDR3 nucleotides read TGTGCCAGCAGATTGGCCGGGTATGGCTACACCTTC. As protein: CASRLAGYGYTF.

The CDR3 sequence is CASSLPLGLYEQYF. CDR3 coding DNA: TGTGCCAGCAGTTTACCCCTGGGACTCTACGAGCAGTACTTC. The chain employs TRBV28 and TRBJ2-7; the D gene is possibly TRBD2 (6 bases). The CDR3 is made up of 14 amino acids. Germline V gene sequence: CDR1 MDHEN, CDR2 SYDVKM. Between the trimmed V and J ends, which lost 2 bases and 3 bases, there was a span of 11 bases.